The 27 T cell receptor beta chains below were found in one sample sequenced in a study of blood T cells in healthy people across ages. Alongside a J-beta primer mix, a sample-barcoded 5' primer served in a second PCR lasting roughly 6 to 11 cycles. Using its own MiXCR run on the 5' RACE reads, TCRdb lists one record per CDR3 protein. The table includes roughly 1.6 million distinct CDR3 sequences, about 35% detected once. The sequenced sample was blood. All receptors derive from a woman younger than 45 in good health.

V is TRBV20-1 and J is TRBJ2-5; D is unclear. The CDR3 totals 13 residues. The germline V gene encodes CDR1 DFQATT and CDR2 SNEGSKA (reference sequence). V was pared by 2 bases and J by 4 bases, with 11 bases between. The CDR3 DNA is TGCAGTGCTAGAACGTGGTTAGTAGAGACCCAGTACTTC. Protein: CSARTWLVETQYF.

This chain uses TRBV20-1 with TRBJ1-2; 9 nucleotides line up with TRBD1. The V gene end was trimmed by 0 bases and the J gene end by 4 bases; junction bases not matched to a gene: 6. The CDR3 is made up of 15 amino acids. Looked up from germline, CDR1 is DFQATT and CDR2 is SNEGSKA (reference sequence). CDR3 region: CSARDHRGQVYGYTF. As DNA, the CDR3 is TGCAGTGCTAGAGATCACAGGGGGCAGGTCTATGGCTACACCTTC.

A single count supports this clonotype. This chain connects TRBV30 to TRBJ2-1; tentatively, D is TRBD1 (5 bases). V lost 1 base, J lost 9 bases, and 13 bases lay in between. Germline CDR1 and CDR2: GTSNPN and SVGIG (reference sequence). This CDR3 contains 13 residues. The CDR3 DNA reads TGTGCCTGGAGTGAAGGGGTCACCGCTGAGCAGTTCTTC. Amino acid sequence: CAWSEGVTAEQFF.

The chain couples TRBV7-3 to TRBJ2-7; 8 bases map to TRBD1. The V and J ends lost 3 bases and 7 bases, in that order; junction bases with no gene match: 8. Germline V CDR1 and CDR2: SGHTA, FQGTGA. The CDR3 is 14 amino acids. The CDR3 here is CASSLAGGAGEQYF. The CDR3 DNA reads TGTGCCAGCAGCTTGGCAGGGGGCGCGGGTGAGCAGTACTTC.

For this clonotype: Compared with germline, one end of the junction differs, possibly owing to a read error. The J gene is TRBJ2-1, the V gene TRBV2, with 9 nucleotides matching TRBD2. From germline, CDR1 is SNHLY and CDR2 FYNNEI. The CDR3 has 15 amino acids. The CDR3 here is CAGSERKLAGNEQFF. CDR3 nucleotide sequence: TGTGCCGGCAGTGAACGAAAACTAGCGGGCAATGAGCAGTTCTTC.

This chain's CDR3 is CASTLGLAGNYEQFF. The CDR3 region has the DNA TGTGCCAGCACATTAGGACTAGCGGGAAATTATGAGCAGTTCTTC. This chain joins TRBV6-2 or TRBV6-3 and TRBJ2-1, with 12 bases fitting TRBD2. Germline trimming cut 7 bases from V and 8 bases from J; bases unmatched to any gene: 9. CDR1 and CDR2 (germline): MNHEY, SVGEGT. This CDR3 is built from 15 residues.

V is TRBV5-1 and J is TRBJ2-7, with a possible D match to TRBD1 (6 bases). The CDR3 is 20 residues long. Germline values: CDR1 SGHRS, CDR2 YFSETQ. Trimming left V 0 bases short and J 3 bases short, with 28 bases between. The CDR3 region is CASSLVRDPQGPKQHYEQYF. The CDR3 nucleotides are TGCGCCAGCAGCTTGGTCCGCGACCCACAGGGACCCAAGCAACACTACGAGCAGTACTTC.

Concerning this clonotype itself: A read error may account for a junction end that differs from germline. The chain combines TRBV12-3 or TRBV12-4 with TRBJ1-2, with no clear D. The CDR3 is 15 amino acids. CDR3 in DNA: TGTGCCAGTAGTTTAGGTCTCGTCCCTAACTATGGCTACACCTTC. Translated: CASSLGLVPNYGYTF.

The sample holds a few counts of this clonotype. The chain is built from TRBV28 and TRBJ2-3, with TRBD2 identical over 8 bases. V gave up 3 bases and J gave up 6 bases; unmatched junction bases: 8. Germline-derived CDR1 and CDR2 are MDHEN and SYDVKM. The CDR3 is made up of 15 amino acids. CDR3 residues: CASSFLYASGDTQYF. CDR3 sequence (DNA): TGTGCCAGCAGTTTTCTATATGCTAGCGGGGATACGCAGTATTTT. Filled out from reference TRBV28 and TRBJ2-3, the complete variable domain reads DVKVTQSSRYLVKRTGEKVFLECVQDMDHENMFWYRQDPGLGLRLIYFSYDVKMKEKGDIPEGYSVSREKKERFSLILESASTNQTSMYLCASSFLYASGDTQYFGPGTRLTVL.

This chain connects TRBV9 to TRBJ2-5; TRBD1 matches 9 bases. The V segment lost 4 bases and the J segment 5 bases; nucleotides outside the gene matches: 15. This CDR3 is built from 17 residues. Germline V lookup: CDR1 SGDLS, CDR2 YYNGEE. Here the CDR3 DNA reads TGTGCCAGCAGCCCCCTTGGGACAGGGCTCCTGGGGGAGACCCAGTACTTC. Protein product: CASSPLGTGLLGETQYF.

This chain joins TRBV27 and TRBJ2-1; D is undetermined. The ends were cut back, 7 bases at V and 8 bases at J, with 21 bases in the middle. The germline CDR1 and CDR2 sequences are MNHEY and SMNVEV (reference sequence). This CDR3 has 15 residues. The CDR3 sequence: CASTLIREGFHEQFF. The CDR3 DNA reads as TGTGCCAGCACTCTCATAAGGGAAGGGTTTCATGAGCAGTTCTTC.

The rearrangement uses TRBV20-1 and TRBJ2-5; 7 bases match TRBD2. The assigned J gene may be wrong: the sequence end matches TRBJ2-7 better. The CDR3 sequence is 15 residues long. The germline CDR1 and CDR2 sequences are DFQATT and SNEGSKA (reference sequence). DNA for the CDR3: TGCAGTGCTGAGGGACGAGCGGGGTCCCCCTACGAGCAGTACTTC. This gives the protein CSAEGRAGSPYEQYF.

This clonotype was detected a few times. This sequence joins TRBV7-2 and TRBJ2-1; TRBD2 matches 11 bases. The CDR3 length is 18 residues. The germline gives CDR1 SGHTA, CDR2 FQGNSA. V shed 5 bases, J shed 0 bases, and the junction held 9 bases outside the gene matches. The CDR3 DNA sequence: TGTGCCAGCAGCCTCCGGACTAGCGGGTGGAGCTCCTACAATGAGCAGTTCTTC. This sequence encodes CASSLRTSGWSSYNEQFF. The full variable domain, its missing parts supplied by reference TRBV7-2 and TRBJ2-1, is GAGVSQSPSNKVTEKGKDVELRCDPISGHTALYWYRQSLGQGLEFLIYFQGNSAPDKSGLPSDRFSAERTGGSVSTLTIQRTQQEDSAVYLCASSLRTSGWSSYNEQFFGPGTRLTVL.

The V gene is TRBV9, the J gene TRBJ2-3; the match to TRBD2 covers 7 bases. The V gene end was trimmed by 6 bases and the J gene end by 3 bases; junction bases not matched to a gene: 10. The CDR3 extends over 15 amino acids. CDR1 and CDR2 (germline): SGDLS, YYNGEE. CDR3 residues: CASTWGSGATDTQYF. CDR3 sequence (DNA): TGTGCCAGCACCTGGGGGAGCGGGGCAACAGATACGCAGTATTTT.

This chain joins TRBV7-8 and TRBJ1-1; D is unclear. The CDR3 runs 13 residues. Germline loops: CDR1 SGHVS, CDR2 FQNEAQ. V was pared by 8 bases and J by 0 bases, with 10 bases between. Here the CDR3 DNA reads TGTGCCAGCGGCCTGTTCGTGAACACTGAAGCTTTCTTT. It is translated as CASGLFVNTEAFF.

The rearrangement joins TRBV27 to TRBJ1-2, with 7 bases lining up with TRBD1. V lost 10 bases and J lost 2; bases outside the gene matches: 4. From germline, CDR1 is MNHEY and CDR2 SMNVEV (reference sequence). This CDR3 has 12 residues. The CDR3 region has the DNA TGTGCCACCCAGACAGGGAACTATGGCTACACCTTC. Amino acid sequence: CATQTGNYGYTF.

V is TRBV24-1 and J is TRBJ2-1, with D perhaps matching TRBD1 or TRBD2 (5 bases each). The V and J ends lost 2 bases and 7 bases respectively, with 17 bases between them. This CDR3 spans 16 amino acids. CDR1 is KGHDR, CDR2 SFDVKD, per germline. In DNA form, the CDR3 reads TGTGCCACCAGTGATTCACCGAGGACTGGGGGAAATGAGCAGTTCTTC. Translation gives CATSDSPRTGGNEQFF.

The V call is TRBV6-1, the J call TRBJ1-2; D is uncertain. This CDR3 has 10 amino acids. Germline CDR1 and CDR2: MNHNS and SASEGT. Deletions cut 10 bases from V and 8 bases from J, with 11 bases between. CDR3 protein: CAIPPGGYTF. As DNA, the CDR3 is TGTGCCATCCCCCCAGGCGGCTACACCTTC.

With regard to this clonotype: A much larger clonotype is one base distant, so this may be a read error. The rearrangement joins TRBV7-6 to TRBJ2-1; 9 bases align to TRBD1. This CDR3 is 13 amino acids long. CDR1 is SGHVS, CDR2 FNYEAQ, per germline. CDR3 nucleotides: TGTGCCACCGGACAGGGGCCCCCGAATGAGCACTTCTTC. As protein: CATGQGPPNEHFF.

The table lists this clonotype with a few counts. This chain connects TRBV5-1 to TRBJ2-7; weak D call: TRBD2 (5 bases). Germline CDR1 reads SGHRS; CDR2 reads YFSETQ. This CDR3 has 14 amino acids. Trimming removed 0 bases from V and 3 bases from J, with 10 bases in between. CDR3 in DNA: TGCGCCAGCAGCTTGGGGACTCGATTCTACGAGCAGTACTTC. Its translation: CASSLGTRFYEQYF.

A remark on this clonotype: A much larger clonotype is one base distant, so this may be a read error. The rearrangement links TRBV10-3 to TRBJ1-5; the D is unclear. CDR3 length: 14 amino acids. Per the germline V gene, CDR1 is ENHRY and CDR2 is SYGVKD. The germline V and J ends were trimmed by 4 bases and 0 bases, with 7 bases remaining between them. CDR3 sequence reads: CAISVGNSNQPQHF. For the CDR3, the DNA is TGTGCCATCAGTGTGGGGAATAGCAATCAGCCCCAGCATTTT.

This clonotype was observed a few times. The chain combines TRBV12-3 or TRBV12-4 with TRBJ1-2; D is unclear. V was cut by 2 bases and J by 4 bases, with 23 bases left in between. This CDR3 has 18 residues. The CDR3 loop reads CASSLRVGRAPFLYGYTF. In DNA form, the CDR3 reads TGTGCCAGCAGTTTAAGGGTCGGCCGGGCGCCTTTTCTCTATGGCTACACCTTC.

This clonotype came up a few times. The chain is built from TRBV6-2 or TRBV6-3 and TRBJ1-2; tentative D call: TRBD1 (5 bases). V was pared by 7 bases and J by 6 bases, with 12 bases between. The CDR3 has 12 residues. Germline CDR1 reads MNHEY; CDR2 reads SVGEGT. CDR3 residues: CASNSPGNGYTF. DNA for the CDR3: TGTGCCAGCAACTCCCCAGGGAATGGCTACACCTTC.

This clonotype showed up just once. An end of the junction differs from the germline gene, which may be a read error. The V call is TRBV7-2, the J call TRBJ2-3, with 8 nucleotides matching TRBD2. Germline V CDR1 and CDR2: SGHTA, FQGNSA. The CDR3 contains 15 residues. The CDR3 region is CASSREGPSTDTQCF. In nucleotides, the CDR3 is TGTGCCAGCAGCCGGGAGGGCCCTAGCACAGATACGCAGTGTTTT. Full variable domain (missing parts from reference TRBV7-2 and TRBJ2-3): GAGVSQSPSNKVTEKGKDVELRCDPISGHTALYWYRQSLGQGLEFLIYFQGNSAPDKSGLPSDRFSAERTGGSVSTLTIQRTQQEDSAVYLCASSREGPSTDTQCFGPGTRLTVL.

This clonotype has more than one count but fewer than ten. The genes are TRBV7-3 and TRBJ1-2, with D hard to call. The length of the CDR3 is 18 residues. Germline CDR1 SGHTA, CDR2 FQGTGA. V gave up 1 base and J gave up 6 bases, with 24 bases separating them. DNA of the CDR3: TGTGCCAGCAGCTTAAGGTTCCCCCGGAAGAGGGCGGTTAATGGCTACACCTTC. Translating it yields CASSLRFPRKRAVNGYTF.

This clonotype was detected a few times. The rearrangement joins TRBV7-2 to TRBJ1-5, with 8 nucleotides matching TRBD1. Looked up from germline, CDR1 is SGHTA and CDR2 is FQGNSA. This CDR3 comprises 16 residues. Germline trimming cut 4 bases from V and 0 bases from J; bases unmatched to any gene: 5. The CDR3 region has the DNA TGTGCCAGCAGCTACGACAGGGGACTTAGCAATCAGCCCCAGCATTTT. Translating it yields CASSYDRGLSNQPQHF.

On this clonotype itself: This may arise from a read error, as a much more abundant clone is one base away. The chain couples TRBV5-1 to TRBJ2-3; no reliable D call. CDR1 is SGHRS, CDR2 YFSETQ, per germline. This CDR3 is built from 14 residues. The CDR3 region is CVSSPVAGTDTQYF. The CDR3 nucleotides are TGCGTCAGCAGCCCCGTCGCTGGGACAGATACGCAGTATTTT.